The 5 T cell receptor beta chains listed next were all sequenced from one sample in a study of T-cell memory formation after mild COVID-19. TCRdb ran MiXCR on the 5' RACE reads and lists one entry per CDR3 protein. The sample yields roughly 150,000 distinct CDR3 sequences, roughly 13% seen once. The specimen sequenced was PBMCs or a T cell subset sorted from them (not recorded which). Every receptor here comes from a man aged 18 to 30 who had mild COVID-19 (a few samples of this study predate the infection). Cell type and time point are not known.

The chain uses TRBV5-1 and TRBJ2-5; D may be TRBD2 (6 bases). Trimming removed 5 bases at V and 4 bases at J, with 18 bases between. This CDR3 has 15 amino acids. The germline V gene encodes CDR1 SGHRS and CDR2 YFSETQ. CDR3 protein: CASSKEVLAPETQYF. CDR3 nucleotide sequence: TGCGCCAGCAGTAAGGAGGTGCTAGCGCCAGAGACCCAGTACTTC.

This clonotype was counted ten times or more. The chain combines TRBV30 with TRBJ2-1, with 16 nucleotides matching TRBD2. After removal of 2 bases from V and 7 bases from J, the junction contained 5 bases not matched to a gene. This CDR3 is built from 16 residues. Germline assignment: CDR1 GTSNPN and CDR2 SVGIG (reference sequence). The CDR3 sequence is CAWSTGTSGGANEQFF. CDR3 DNA: TGTGCCTGGAGTACGGGGACTAGCGGGGGGGCGAATGAGCAGTTCTTC.

At least ten counts were recorded for this clonotype. The chain uses TRBV15 and TRBJ2-7; no clear D. V was clipped by 0 bases and J by 0 bases, with 6 bases between them. In germline, CDR1 is LNHNV, CDR2 YYDKDF (reference sequence). This CDR3 is built from 14 residues. CDR3 coding DNA: TGTGCCACCAGCAGAGATAAGGGCTCCTACGAGCAGTACGTC. Protein product: CATSRDKGSYEQYV.

This clonotype was counted a few times. The rearrangement uses TRBV28 and TRBJ2-3, with D possibly TRBD2 on 6 matching bases. V was cut by 6 bases and J by 1 base, with 8 bases left in between. Germline CDR1 is MDHEN and CDR2 is SYDVKM. The CDR3 loop spans 13 amino acids. CDR3 loop: CASSWGGTDTQYF. The CDR3 nucleotides are TGTGCCAGCAGCTGGGGGGGCACAGATACGCAGTATTTT.

This chain uses TRBV12-3 or TRBV12-4 with TRBJ2-7; 7 bases match TRBD2. CDR3 length: 16 amino acids. The junction had 14 bases not matched to a gene; V was cut back by 6 bases and J by 3 bases. In DNA, the CDR3 is TGTGCCAGCAGCTTCTCCCTGGGGAGGGCGTTCTACGAGCAGTACTTC. This sequence encodes CASSFSLGRAFYEQYF.